This T cell receptor beta chain was retrieved from a study of CD8 T cells in ankylosing spondylitis. CDR1 and CDR2 (germline): SGHKS, YYEKEE (reference sequence). This CDR3 has 16 residues. The J segment lost 5 bases and the V segment lost 3 bases, leaving 7 bases of the junction unmatched. TCRdb independently ran MiXCR on the 5' RACE reads; one entry per CDR3 protein. The sample yields 250,000 to 350,000 distinct CDR3 sequences, around 18% seen once. The V and J genes are TRBV5-5 and TRBJ2-5; TRBD2 aligns across 13 bases. This sequence originates from a male donor with ankylosing spondylitis or in good health (not recorded which). The specimen sequenced was blood, either unsorted or a sorted T cell fraction (not recorded which). This CDR3 reads CASSSRTSGSWETQYF. CDR3 DNA sequence: TGTGCCAGCAGCTCTCGGACTAGCGGGAGTTGGGAGACCCAGTACTTC.